A single T cell receptor (beta chain) is shown here with its context. This sample was included in a study of blood T cell repertoires in COVID-19. Per the germline V gene, CDR1 is SQVTM and CDR2 is ANQGSEA. The length of the CDR3 is 13 residues. Trimming took 3 bases from V and 6 from J; bases not matched to a gene: 7. In the authors' methods: Amplification of reference gene primers was used by the study to estimate nucleated cell counts. Only in-frame clones appear in the TCRdb table, and some are missing; sequencing was by immunoSEQ multiplex PCR. That table furnishes V, J and clone size, whereas the DNA furnished D and trimming. The sample shows over 150,000 clones, roughly 76% of them seen only once.

The chain recombines TRBV29-1 with TRBJ2-5, with TRBD2 identical over 7 bases. Specimen: peripheral blood. This clonotype was sampled from a woman older than 75 with COVID-19, enrolled during active disease. In DNA form, the CDR3 reads TGCAGCGTTGAGGATACTAGCGCGAAGACCCAGTACTTC. This translates into CSVEDTSAKTQYF.